A selection of T cell receptor beta chains follows, all from one sample in a study of cytomegalovirus exposure and HLA in healthy donors. The assay was immunoSEQ multiplex PCR, and TCRdb's table has in-frame clones only and misses some. The sample has 90,000 to 120,000 clones, less than 80% seen once. Specimen: PBMCs. Receptors were obtained from a man younger than 40 in good health and CMV-seropositive. Both conserved end residues are part of each CDR3. The order of the fields is V gene, J gene, D gene, clone size, CDR3 protein, CDR3 DNA. A D gene is named only where the DNA matches it firmly. Rows give clone size only sometimes, using once, few, many, or a class for an expanded clone.

v_call: TRBV13
j_call: TRBJ2-1
d_call: TRBD2
clone_size: .
cdr3_aa: CASSKGLSGWEGQFF
cdr3_nt: TGTGCCAGCAGCAAGGGACTTAGCGGCTGGGAGGGGCAGTTCTTC

v_call: TRBV7-3
j_call: TRBJ2-7
d_call: TRBD2
clone_size: .
cdr3_aa: CASSSGGSYEQYF
cdr3_nt: TGTGCCAGCAGCTCCGGGGGGTCCTACGAGCAGTACTTC

v_call: TRBV6-5
j_call: TRBJ2-1
d_call: .
clone_size: .
cdr3_aa: CASSYGGGLLKNEQFF
cdr3_nt: TGTGCCAGCAGTTACGGAGGAGGTTTATTAAAGAATGAGCAGTTCTTC

v_call: TRBV5-4
j_call: TRBJ2-4
d_call: .
clone_size: .
cdr3_aa: CASSLERDSDIQYF
cdr3_nt: TGTGCCAGCAGCTTGGAACGGGATTCGGACATTCAGTACTTC

v_call: TRBV13
j_call: TRBJ2-7
d_call: TRBD2
clone_size: .
cdr3_aa: CASSLGGGIRFEQYF
cdr3_nt: TGTGCCAGCAGCTTAGGGGGGGGGATCAGATTCGAGCAGTACTTC

v_call: TRBV11-2
j_call: TRBJ2-7
d_call: .
clone_size: .
cdr3_aa: CASSLFRSYEQYF
cdr3_nt: TGTGCCAGCAGCTTGTTCAGATCCTACGAGCAGTACTTC

v_call: TRBV6-5
j_call: TRBJ2-7
d_call: .
clone_size: few
cdr3_aa: CASTLAHEQYF
cdr3_nt: TGTGCCAGCACTCTGGCTCACGAGCAGTACTTC

v_call: TRBV27
j_call: TRBJ2-7
d_call: TRBD1
clone_size: .
cdr3_aa: CASSLQGAYEQYF
cdr3_nt: TGTGCCAGCAGTTTACAGGGGGCCTACGAGCAGTACTTC

v_call: TRBV18
j_call: TRBJ2-3
d_call: TRBD1
clone_size: .
cdr3_aa: CASSAGTGLNTQYF
cdr3_nt: TGTGCCAGCTCAGCGGGGACAGGGTTAAATACGCAGTATTTT

v_call: TRBV6-1
j_call: TRBJ2-5
d_call: .
clone_size: .
cdr3_aa: CASSEGGGRETQYF
cdr3_nt: TGTGCCAGCAGTGAAGGGGGGGGCCGGGAGACCCAGTACTTC

v_call: TRBV6-1
j_call: TRBJ1-6
d_call: .
clone_size: .
cdr3_aa: CASSENGLVSSPLHF
cdr3_nt: TGTGCCAGCAGTGAAAACGGGTTAGTGAGTTCACCCCTCCACTTT

v_call: TRBV7-9
j_call: TRBJ2-7
d_call: TRBD1
clone_size: .
cdr3_aa: CASTPGQGDHEQYF
cdr3_nt: TGTGCCAGCACCCCCGGACAGGGGGATCACGAGCAGTACTTC

v_call: TRBV10-3
j_call: TRBJ1-6
d_call: TRBD1
clone_size: .
cdr3_aa: CAIRKDRGTDSPLHF
cdr3_nt: TGTGCCATCAGGAAAGACAGGGGGACGGATTCACCCCTCCACTTT

v_call: TRBV7-2
j_call: TRBJ2-2
d_call: TRBD1
clone_size: .
cdr3_aa: CASSIGQGNTGELFF
cdr3_nt: TGTGCCAGCAGCATAGGACAGGGGAACACCGGGGAGCTGTTTTTT

v_call: TRBV6-4
j_call: TRBJ1-1
d_call: TRBD1
clone_size: .
cdr3_aa: CASRETGGTEAFF
cdr3_nt: TGTGCCAGCAGAGAGACAGGGGGCACTGAAGCTTTCTTT